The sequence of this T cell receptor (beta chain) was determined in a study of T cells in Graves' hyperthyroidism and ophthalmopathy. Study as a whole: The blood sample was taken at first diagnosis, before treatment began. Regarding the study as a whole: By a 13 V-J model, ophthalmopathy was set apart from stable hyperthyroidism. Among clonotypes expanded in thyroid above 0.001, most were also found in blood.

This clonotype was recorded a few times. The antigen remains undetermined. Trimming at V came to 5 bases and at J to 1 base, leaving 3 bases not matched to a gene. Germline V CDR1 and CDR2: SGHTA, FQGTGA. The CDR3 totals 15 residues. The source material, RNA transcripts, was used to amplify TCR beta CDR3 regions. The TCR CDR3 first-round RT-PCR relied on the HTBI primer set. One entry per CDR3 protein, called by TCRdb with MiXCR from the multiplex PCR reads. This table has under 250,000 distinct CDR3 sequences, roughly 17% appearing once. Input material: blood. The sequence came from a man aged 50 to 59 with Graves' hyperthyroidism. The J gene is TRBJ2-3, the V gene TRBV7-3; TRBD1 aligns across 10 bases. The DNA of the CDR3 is TGTGCCAGCAGCCCCGACAGGGGGCGCACAGATACGCAGTATTTT. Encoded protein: CASSPDRGRTDTQYF. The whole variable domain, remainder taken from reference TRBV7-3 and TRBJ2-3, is GAGVSQTPSNKVTEKGKYVELRCDPISGHTALYWYRQSLGQGPEFLIYFQGTGAADDSGLPNDRFFAVRPEGSVSTLKIQRTERGDSAVYLCASSPDRGRTDTQYFGPGTRLTVL.